This TCR beta chain stems from a study of control samples from healthy donors and cancer patients. The germline V gene encodes CDR1 SGDLS and CDR2 YYNGEE. Trimming removed 2 bases from V and 4 bases from J, with 14 bases in between. The CDR3 is 15 amino acids. TCRdb's table, derived via immunoSEQ multiplex PCR, lists solely in-frame clones and lacks some. Of around 100,000 clones in the sample, roughly 92% were seen once. V gene TRBV9 combines with J gene TRBJ2-3; D remains ambiguous. Sequencing was performed on blood. The receptor was derived from a human donor in good health. The donor label of this sample is uncertain. CDR3 region: CASSVVGLVADTQYF. The CDR3, as DNA: TGTGCCAGCAGCGTGGTAGGGCTAGTTGCAGATACGCAGTATTTT. Full variable domain (outside the CDR3, taken from reference TRBV9 and TRBJ2-3): DSGVTQTPKHLITATGQRVTLRCSPRSGDLSVYWYQQSLDQGLQFLIQYYNGEERAKGNILERFSAQQFPDLHSELNLSSLELGDSALYFCASSVVGLVADTQYFGPGTRLTVL.